This TCR beta chain was profiled in a study of blood T cell repertoires in COVID-19. Study overall: Samples came from the United States, Italy and Spain, spanning acute and convalescent COVID-19. Sources were T cells, B-cell-depleted T cells, or PBMCs; the material itself was cDNA or gDNA.

Germline V gene sequence: CDR1 SGHNT, CDR2 YYREEE (reference sequence). The CDR3 runs to 13 residues. V was cut by 3 bases and J by 5 bases, with 8 bases left in between. Enrollment of patients from Seattle took place during active infection, with longitudinal follow-up. Clones were read by immunoSEQ multiplex PCR, and TCRdb kept only the in-frame ones, dropping some. The sample lists 250,000 to 350,000 clones; approximately 84% were seen once. The material sequenced was peripheral blood. The clonotype comes from a human donor with COVID-19, enrolled during active disease. The donor label of this sample is uncertain. The V and J genes are TRBV5-4 and TRBJ1-4; tentatively, D is TRBD1 (5 bases). The CDR3 spells CASSYQGNEKLFF. CDR3 coding DNA: TGTGCCAGCAGCTATCAGGGAAATGAAAAACTGTTTTTT.